The rows below give T cell receptor beta chains drawn from one sample of a study of T cell changes during pregnancy in multiple sclerosis. TCRdb's copy holds only in-frame clones and misses some; the assay was immunoSEQ multiplex PCR. Seen here are 55,000 to 65,000 clones, around 94% observed once, and the top ten hold 3.5%. Sequences were derived from CD8+ T cells from peripheral blood mononuclear cells, sampled in the third trimester of pregnancy. Source of these receptors: a female donor with multiple sclerosis, enrolled in a pregnancy study. CDR3s include the opening cysteine and the closing phenylalanine or tryptophan. D genes are given only for firm matches. Rows may omit the clone size; those that give it use once, few, many or a size class.

d_call j_call clone_size v_call cdr3_nt cdr3_aa
. TRBJ2-1 few TRBV30 TGTGCCTGGGGAAGGGGAAATGAGCAGTTCTTC CAWGRGNEQFF
TRBD2 TRBJ2-1 . TRBV25-1 TGTGCCAGCAGTAAGGGACTAGCGAATGAGCAGTTCTTC CASSKGLANEQFF
TRBD1 TRBJ2-2 . TRBV28 TGTGCCAGCAGTTTACCCAGACAGGGTAACACCGGGGAGCTGTTTTTT CASSLPRQGNTGELFF
TRBD1 TRBJ1-5 . TRBV28 TGTGCCAGCAGTTTAATCTCAGGGGGAGGAAATCAGCCCCAGCATTTT CASSLISGGGNQPQHF
TRBD2 TRBJ2-7 . TRBV13 TGTGCCAGCAGCATACTAGCGGGAGCCTACGAGCAGTACTTC CASSILAGAYEQYF
. TRBJ2-3 . TRBV6-6 TGTGCCAGCAGGCAGGATTCTAGCACAGATACGCAGTATTTT CASRQDSSTDTQYF
. TRBJ1-5 . TRBV13 TGTGCCAGCAGCGCCCGGACAAGAGGTAGCCATCAGCCCCAGCATTTT CASSARTRGSHQPQHF
. TRBJ1-2 few TRBV25-1 TGTGCCAGCAGTGTCGCCAGGAACGATGGCTACACCTTC CASSVARNDGYTF
. TRBJ2-2 . TRBV6-4 TGTGCCAGCAGTGACAGTGCAGGGCGGCCCGGGGAGCTGTTTTTT CASSDSAGRPGELFF
. TRBJ1-2 many TRBV29-1 TGCAGCGTCCCTGACCAGGCTAACTATGGCTACACCTTC CSVPDQANYGYTF
. TRBJ2-2 . TRBV19 TGTGCCAGTAGTCCCTCAAGTGGGGGGTGGACCGGGGAGCTGTTTTTT CASSPSSGGWTGELFF
. TRBJ2-7 . TRBV13 TGTGCCAGCAGCCCTAGGAGGGCAGGGCTCCCCTACGAGCAGTACTTC CASSPRRAGLPYEQYF
TRBD1 TRBJ1-2 . TRBV28 TGTGCCAGCAGTTTTCCGGCCCATGGAATGGGGCAGGGGCTGCCAGGGGGCTATGGCTACACCTTC CASSFPAHGMGQGLPGGYGYTF
TRBD2 TRBJ2-7 . TRBV4-1 TGCGCCAGCAGCCAAAACCCGGGAGGTTACGAGCAGTACTTC CASSQNPGGYEQYF
TRBD1 TRBJ2-1 . TRBV29-1 TGCAGCGCCCCGGGACAGAGCTACAATGAGCAGTTCTTC CSAPGQSYNEQFF
. TRBJ2-1 once TRBV5-1 TGCGCCAGCAGCCTGAGCTCCTACAATGAGCAGTTCTTC CASSLSSYNEQFF
. TRBJ1-5 . TRBV30 TGTGCCCCCCGGAAGGGGAATCAGCCCCAGCATTTT CAPRKGNQPQHF
. TRBJ2-3 . TRBV5-1 TGCGCCAGCAGCTGGTTGGGCAGGGAAGCAGATACGCAGTATTTT CASSWLGREADTQYF
TRBD1 TRBJ1-1 . TRBV5-1 TGCGCCAGCAGCCCCGGACAGGGTATGACTGAAGCTTTCTTT CASSPGQGMTEAFF
TRBD2 TRBJ2-7 . TRBV19 TGTGCCAGTAGTATAGGTCTACTGACTAGCGGGGGGCTCTACGAGCAGTACTTC CASSIGLLTSGGLYEQYF
. TRBJ2-3 . TRBV10-3 TGTGCCATCAGTGATCGGGGTGGTGCAGATACGCAGTATTTT CAISDRGGADTQYF
. TRBJ2-6 once TRBV29-1 TGCAGCGTTGGGTCCTGGACAGACGACTCTGGGGCCAACGTCCTGACTTTC CSVGSWTDDSGANVLTF
. TRBJ1-1 . TRBV2 TGTGCCAGCAGTGAGGGGAGGGCTGAAGCTTTCTTT CASSEGRAEAFF
TRBD2 TRBJ2-7 . TRBV10-1 TGCGCCAGCAGTGCCGGGGGGGACTCCTACGAGCAGTACTTC CASSAGGDSYEQYF
. TRBJ2-7 . TRBV6-1 TGTGCCAGCAGAGGAGCCTCCTACGAGCAGTACTTC CASRGASYEQYF
TRBD2 TRBJ2-5 . TRBV5-8 TGTGCCAGCAGCGCTGGGGAAGCGGGAGGAGAGACCCAGTACTTC CASSAGEAGGETQYF
. TRBJ1-3 . TRBV4-2 TGTGCCAGCAGCCAAGAAGCGGGGGCTGCTGGAAACACCATATATTTT CASSQEAGAAGNTIYF
. TRBJ1-1 once TRBV5-1 TGCGCCAGCAGCTTGTCAGGGTTCCCTGAAGCTTTCTTT CASSLSGFPEAFF
. TRBJ1-1 . TRBV4-1 TGCGCCAGCAGCCAAGATCGGTTTAGGAACACTGAAGCTTTCTTT CASSQDRFRNTEAFF
TRBD1 TRBJ2-7 . TRBV4-2 TGTGCCAGCAGCCAAGACGGGCCAGGGGGCTCCTACGAGCAGTACTTC CASSQDGPGGSYEQYF
TRBD1 TRBJ2-7 . TRBV4-1 TGCGCCAGCAGCCACCTCCCGGGACAGGGGTCCTACGAGCAGTACTTC CASSHLPGQGSYEQYF
TRBD2 TRBJ2-7 . TRBV5-6 TGTGCCAGCAGCTTGGATTCTCTAGCGGTCTACGAGCAGTACTTC CASSLDSLAVYEQYF
. TRBJ2-7 . TRBV27 TGTGCCAGCAGTATACAGGGCGCTTACGAGCAGTACTTC CASSIQGAYEQYF
. TRBJ2-1 . TRBV14 TGTGCCAGCAGCCACCTCGGAGAGAATGAGCAGTTCTTC CASSHLGENEQFF
TRBD2 TRBJ2-7 . TRBV29-1 TGCAGCGTTGAAGTCCCGGGACTAGCGGCATCCTACGAGCAGTACTTC CSVEVPGLAASYEQYF
TRBD1 TRBJ2-1 . TRBV13 TGTGCCAGCAGCTCGAATTCCGGGACAGGGATATACAATGAGCAGTTCTTC CASSSNSGTGIYNEQFF
. TRBJ2-3 . TRBV14 TGTGCCAGCAGCCAAGACTACACAGATACGCAGTATTTT CASSQDYTDTQYF
. TRBJ2-7 . TRBV7-6 TGTGCCAGCAGCCCAGAGACGGCAGGGGGGTCCTACGAGCAGTACTTC CASSPETAGGSYEQYF
TRBD1 TRBJ1-1 . TRBV28 TGTGCCAGCAGTTCTTTCCTCAGGGGGCTATCCACTGAAGCTTTCTTT CASSSFLRGLSTEAFF
. TRBJ2-7 . TRBV11-2 TGTGCCAGCAGCTTAAACTGGGAGATCACCTACGAGCAGTACTTC CASSLNWEITYEQYF
TRBD1 TRBJ1-1 once TRBV7-9 TGTGCCAGCAGCACTAGGAGGGACAGCTTGAACACTGAAGCTTTCTTT CASSTRRDSLNTEAFF
. TRBJ2-3 . TRBV5-4 TGTGCCAGCAGCTTTGCAGGGTTGGGGACAGATACGCAGTATTTT CASSFAGLGTDTQYF
TRBD2 TRBJ2-1 medium-sized TRBV4-3 TGCGCCAGCAGCCCATCTAGCGGGAACCCCTACAATGAGCAGTTCTTC CASSPSSGNPYNEQFF
TRBD2 TRBJ2-7 . TRBV29-1 TGCAGCGTTGGTTCAAGCGGGAGCTCCCTCGAGCAGTACTTC CSVGSSGSSLEQYF
. TRBJ1-1 . TRBV6-5 TGTGCCAGCAGCCCCTCACTGACAGGTCGGGCTTTCTTT CASSPSLTGRAFF
. TRBJ1-5 . TRBV7-9 TGTGCCAGCAGCTTAGGGGGAGATCAGCCCCAGCATTTT CASSLGGDQPQHF
. TRBJ1-1 few TRBV9 TGTGCCAGCAGCTATTGGGCAGAGCAAAACACTGAAGCTTTCTTT CASSYWAEQNTEAFF
. TRBJ2-3 . TRBV6-5 TGTGCCAGCAGTTACTCCGGGGAGGCAGATACGCAGTATTTT CASSYSGEADTQYF
. TRBJ1-1 . TRBV10-2 TGCGCCAGCAGTTTAGCTTCTACTGAAGCTTTCTTT CASSLASTEAFF
. TRBJ1-1 . TRBV28 TGTGCCAGCAGTTACAGGGAAATGAACACTGAAGCTTTCTTT CASSYREMNTEAFF
. TRBJ2-7 . TRBV11-3 TGTGCCAGCAGCCAGGGGGGAACGGAGGTCTCCTACGAGCAGTACTTC CASSQGGTEVSYEQYF
. TRBJ2-6 . TRBV2 TGTGCCAGCAGCGGTGGGGGGTCCGGGGCCAACGTCCTGACTTTC CASSGGGSGANVLTF
TRBD2 TRBJ2-3 . TRBV9 TGTGCCAGCAGCGTCCAGCGGGGGCTAGGGGCGACAGATACGCAGTATTTT CASSVQRGLGATDTQYF
. TRBJ2-1 once TRBV6-5 TGTGCCAGCAGTTTGGAGGGCGATGAGCAGTTCTTC CASSLEGDEQFF
TRBD1 TRBJ1-1 . TRBV7-9 TGTGCCAGCAGCCTACCGCTTGAGGACAGGGCCACTGAAGCTTTCTTT CASSLPLEDRATEAFF
. TRBJ2-3 . TRBV5-6 TGTGCCAGCAGCCCCGGGTATGGCACAGATACGCAGTATTTT CASSPGYGTDTQYF
. TRBJ1-5 . TRBV18 TGTGCCAGCTCCCGCCAACGAGAAAATCAGCCCCAGCATTTT CASSRQRENQPQHF
. TRBJ1-1 . TRBV13 TGTGCCAGCAGCTTAGATCCCACCTACGACACTGAAGCTTTCTTT CASSLDPTYDTEAFF
. TRBJ2-5 once TRBV4-2 TGTGCCAGCAGCCATCCCGCGAAGGGGGGGCAAGAGACCCAGTACTTC CASSHPAKGGQETQYF